Presented here are 20 T cell receptor beta chains from one specimen sequenced in a study of graft-versus-host responses after intestinal transplantation. The protocol was immunoSEQ multiplex PCR, while the TCRdb copy is restricted to in-frame clones and leaves out a portion. The table records 95,000 to 110,000 clones, around 90% of them present only once. These TCRs' antigens remain unknown. The material sequenced was unstimulated CD4+ T cells sorted from spleen or lymph node cells, taken before transplant. These receptors were taken from a human donor who was the organ donor for an intestinal transplant.

This rearrangement joins TRBV6-5 to TRBJ1-2; perhaps TRBD1 as D (6 bases). The CDR3 is 15 residues long. Looked up from germline, CDR1 is MNHEY and CDR2 is SVGAGI. V lost 8 bases and J lost 8, with 24 bases in between. The CDR3 loop reads CASAPTGSTYRGYTF. As DNA, the CDR3 is TGTGCCAGCGCCCCGACAGGATCCACGTATCGCGGCTACACCTTC.

The V and J genes are TRBV6-5 and TRBJ1-6; D gene uncertain. This CDR3 has 16 residues. Germline assignment: CDR1 MNHEY and CDR2 SVGAGI. V lost 2 bases and J 3 bases, leaving 11 bases between the germline ends. CDR3: CASSYVSNLYNSPLHF. Written as DNA, the CDR3 is TGTGCCAGCAGTTACGTGTCGAACCTCTATAATTCACCCCTCCACTTT.

This clone was observed once. The chain combines TRBV7-2 with TRBJ2-7; unclear D gene. CDR1 and CDR2 (germline): SGHTA, FQGNSA. V dropped 8 bases and J dropped 0 bases, with 14 bases sitting between them. This CDR3 is built from 14 residues. CDR3 protein: CASGPVRSSYEQYF. The CDR3 nucleotides read TGTGCCAGCGGGCCGGTACGAAGCTCCTACGAGCAGTACTTC.

The chain is built from TRBV7-9 and TRBJ2-7; 9 bases are shared with TRBD1. The CDR3 is 16 amino acids. V was clipped by 0 bases and J by 6 bases; unmatched bases: 9. CDR1 and CDR2 from the germline V gene are SEHNR and FQNEAQ (reference sequence). CDR3 sequence reads: CASSLALGQGFGEQYF. In DNA, the CDR3 is TGTGCCAGCAGCTTAGCTCTGGGACAGGGCTTCGGCGAGCAGTACTTC. Looking up the rest from reference TRBV7-9 and TRBJ2-7 gives the full variable domain: DTGVSQNPRHKITKRGQNVTFRCDPISEHNRLYWYRQTLGQGPEFLTYFQNEAQLEKSRLLSDRFSAERPKGSFSTLEIQRTEQGDSAMYLCASSLALGQGFGEQYFGPGTRLTVT.

The rearrangement links TRBV27 to TRBJ1-5; the D gene is possibly TRBD1 (6 bases). Germline loops: CDR1 MNHEY, CDR2 SMNVEV (reference sequence). CDR3 size: 14 residues. V was clipped by 4 bases and J by 6 bases, with 13 bases between them. Here the CDR3 reads CASSYRVQGQPQHF. For the CDR3, the DNA is TGTGCCAGCAGTTACAGGGTGCAGGGTCAGCCCCAGCATTTT.

The chain employs TRBV5-4 and TRBJ1-1; TRBD1 is a possible D gene (6 bases). V was cut by 3 bases and J by 0 bases, with 12 bases left in between. Germline-derived CDR1 and CDR2 are SGHNT and YYREEE (reference sequence). The CDR3 is made up of 15 amino acids. The CDR3 nucleotides read TGTGCCAGCAGCTGGGAGGACAGATTGAACACTGAAGCTTTCTTT. Translation gives CASSWEDRLNTEAFF.

V is TRBV6-5 and J is TRBJ2-3; D not resolved. V lost 2 bases and J lost 0, with 9 bases in between. The CDR3 consists of 15 residues. Per germline, CDR1 MNHEY and CDR2 SVGAGI. The CDR3 spells CASSYMAVSTDTQYF. CDR3 coding DNA: TGTGCCAGCAGTTACATGGCGGTCAGCACAGATACGCAGTATTTT.

The chain uses TRBV2 and TRBJ2-5; TRBD2 matches 9 bases. The CDR3 loop spans 15 amino acids. CDR1 SNHLY and CDR2 FYNNEI come from the germline V gene. V lost 4 bases, J lost 2 bases, and 5 bases stayed unmatched. CDR3 coding DNA: TGTGCCAGCAGTGGGCTAGCGGGGATTCAAGAGACCCAGTACTTC. Its protein is CASSGLAGIQETQYF.

J is TRBJ2-1 and V is TRBV11-2; 10 bases map to TRBD2. Germline V gives CDR1 SGHAT, CDR2 FQNNGV. With 5 bases clipped from V and 0 bases from J, the junction kept 7 bases outside the gene matches. This CDR3 region has 17 residues. CDR3 bases: TGTGCCAGCAGCGTCCTAGCGGGAGTGCGCTCCTACAATGAGCAGTTCTTC. Protein product: CASSVLAGVRSYNEQFF.

The chain couples TRBV18 to TRBJ2-7; D unresolved. Trimming took off 4 bases at V and 0 bases at J, with 10 bases between the two ends. Germline V CDR1 and CDR2: KGHSH, LQKENI. The CDR3 extends over 14 amino acids. Here the CDR3 DNA reads TGTGCCAGCTCACGGTCGGCGATCTCCTACGAGCAGTACTTC. Its translation is CASSRSAISYEQYF.

The chain employs TRBV10-3 and TRBJ2-3; 9 bases are shared with TRBD2. The V gene end was trimmed by 3 bases and the J gene end by 0 bases; junction bases not matched to a gene: 4. CDR1 ENHRY and CDR2 SYGVKD come from the germline V gene. This CDR3 comprises 16 residues. This CDR3 is CAISDETSGSTDTQYF. For the CDR3, the DNA is TGTGCCATCAGTGACGAGACTAGCGGAAGCACAGATACGCAGTATTTT.

The chain recombines TRBV28 with TRBJ1-3; D possibly corresponds to TRBD1 (5 bases). Trimming pared 6 bases from V and 1 base from J, leaving 13 bases between. Germline CDR1 reads MDHEN; CDR2 reads SYDVKM. The CDR3 totals 15 residues. CDR3 DNA sequence: TGTGCCAGCAGCCTTAGGTGGGGGTCTGGAAACACCATATATTTT. Translated, it gives CASSLRWGSGNTIYF.

The gene calls are TRBV6-1 and TRBJ2-6; D is possibly TRBD1 or TRBD2 (8 bases each). V dropped 1 base and J dropped 0 bases, with 25 bases sitting between them. The length of the CDR3 is 22 residues. CDR1 and CDR2 from the germline V gene are MNHNS and SASEGT. The CDR3 sequence is CASSEVSSPGGTGLSGANVLTF. As DNA, the CDR3 is TGTGCCAGCAGTGAAGTTTCGAGTCCGGGGGGGACAGGTCTCTCTGGGGCCAACGTCCTGACTTTC.

The chain is built from TRBV5-6 and TRBJ1-4; 8 bases line up with TRBD1. There are 16 residues in the CDR3. CDR1 is SGHDT and CDR2 is YYEEEE in the germline V gene. Losses at the gene ends were 0 bases for V and 10 bases for J; bases not matched to a gene: 11. For the CDR3, the DNA is TGTGCCAGCAGCTTGGGGCCGCAGGGGGCGTCGGGAAAACTGTTTTTT. Its translation: CASSLGPQGASGKLFF.

This clone has only a few counts. The V call is TRBV21-1, the J call TRBJ1-2. TRBV21-1 represents a pseudogene. The CDR3 sequence is 14 residues long. The CDR3 here is CASSKETVNYGYTF. The CDR3 region has the DNA TGTGCCAGCAGCAAAGAGACGGTTAACTATGGCTACACCTTC.

The rearrangement uses TRBV5-1 and TRBJ1-6; 8 bases line up with TRBD1. The germline gives CDR1 SGHRS, CDR2 YFSETQ. With V trimmed by 5 bases and J by 8 bases, 18 bases remained unmatched. This CDR3 is 18 amino acids long. The CDR3 is CASRSGQVGPGGDSPLHF. CDR3 bases: TGCGCCAGCAGGTCGGGACAGGTTGGGCCCGGTGGGGATTCACCCCTCCACTTT. Drawing the rest from reference TRBV5-1 and TRBJ1-6, the complete variable domain is KAGVTQTPRYLIKTRGQQVTLSCSPISGHRSVSWYQQTPGQGLQFLFEYFSETQRNKGNFPGRFSGRQFSNSRSEMNVSTLELGDSALYLCASRSGQVGPGGDSPLHFGNGTRLTVT.

V and J are TRBV10-3 and TRBJ2-7; the match to TRBD2 covers 10 bases. This CDR3 is 15 amino acids long. Germline-derived CDR1 and CDR2 are ENHRY and SYGVKD. V was pared by 9 bases and J by 2 bases, with 10 bases of the junction left unmatched. For the CDR3, the DNA is TGTGCCATTTCCGGCGGGACTAGCGTTGCCTACGAGCAGTACTTC. As protein: CAISGGTSVAYEQYF.

The V call is TRBV28, the J call TRBJ1-2; the match to TRBD1 covers 11 bases. This CDR3 contains 12 residues. V dropped 6 bases and J dropped 8; count of bases not matched to a gene: 2. Germline V gene lookup returns CDR1 MDHEN and CDR2 SYDVKM. CDR3 sequence reads: CASRGQGGGYTF. In DNA, the CDR3 is TGTGCCAGCAGGGGACAGGGGGGCGGCTACACCTTC.

The count of this clone is one. The genes are TRBV18 and TRBJ2-7, with a tentative D call TRBD2 (5 bases). The germline V gene encodes CDR1 KGHSH and CDR2 LQKENI. The CDR3 loop spans 14 amino acids. The V end lost 3 bases, the J end lost 6 bases, and 15 bases lay between the germline ends. CDR3 in amino acids: CASSPGDLWSEQYF. Written as DNA, the CDR3 is TGTGCCAGCTCACCCGGGGATCTCTGGTCCGAGCAGTACTTC.

This chain joins TRBV6-5 and TRBJ2-7, with 12 bases lining up with TRBD2. Per germline, CDR1 MNHEY and CDR2 SVGAGI. V dropped 5 bases and J dropped 4; count of bases not matched to a gene: 6. The length of the CDR3 is 15 residues. The CDR3 region is CASSAGLAGVYEQYF. Here the CDR3 DNA reads TGTGCCAGCAGTGCGGGACTAGCGGGTGTGTACGAGCAGTACTTC.